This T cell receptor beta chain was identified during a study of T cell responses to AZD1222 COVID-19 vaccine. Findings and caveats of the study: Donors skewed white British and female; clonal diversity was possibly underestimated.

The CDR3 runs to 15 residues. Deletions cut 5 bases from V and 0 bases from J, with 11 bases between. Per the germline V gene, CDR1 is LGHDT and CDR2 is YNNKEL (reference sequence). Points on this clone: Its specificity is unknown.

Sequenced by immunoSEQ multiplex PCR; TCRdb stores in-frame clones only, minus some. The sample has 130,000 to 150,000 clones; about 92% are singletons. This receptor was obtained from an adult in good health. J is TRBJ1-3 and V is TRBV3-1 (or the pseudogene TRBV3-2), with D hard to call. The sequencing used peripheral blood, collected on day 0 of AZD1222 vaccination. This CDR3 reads CASSSRTYSGNTIYF. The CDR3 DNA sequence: TGTGCCAGCAGCTCCCGGACGTACTCTGGAAACACCATATATTTT.